A selection of T cell receptor beta chains follows, all from one sample in a study of response to subunit inactivated influenza vaccine. TCRdb ran MiXCR on the RT-PCR reads and lists one entry per CDR3 protein. The sample comprises about 570,000 distinct CDR3 sequences, around 11% of which are singletons, and 9.5% to 12% rests with the top ten. These same data were also listed under a study on T cells expressing NK-cell markers.

The specimen was PBMCs from blood, collected on the day of vaccination. These receptors were taken from a man over 45 who received an inactivated influenza vaccine. Both conserved end residues are part of each CDR3. A D gene is named only where the DNA matches it firmly. Clone size, where shown, is once, few, many, or a class for clones that have expanded.

few	TRBJ2-3	TRBV4-2	.	CASSQDLREDTQYF	TGTGCCAGCAGCCAAGATTTGAGGGAAGATACGCAGTATTTT
few	TRBJ2-5	TRBV4-2	.	CASSQGARSGETQYF	TGTGCCAGCAGCCAAGGTGCTAGATCCGGCGAGACCCAGTACTTC
many	TRBJ2-5	TRBV28	.	CASSLSSAGPETQYF	TGTGCCAGCAGTTTATCTTCTGCAGGGCCAGAGACCCAGTACTTC
.	TRBJ1-1	TRBV12-3/TRBV12-4	TRBD1	CASSLGQGKTEAFF	TGTGCCAGCAGCCTGGGACAGGGCAAAACTGAAGCTTTCTTT
few	TRBJ2-2	TRBV2	TRBD2	CASSTAGGATGELFF	TGTGCCAGCAGTACCGCGGGGGGAGCCACCGGGGAGCTGTTTTTT
few	TRBJ1-2	TRBV6-1	.	CASSGRGSYGYTF	TGTGCCAGCAGTGGCAGGGGTAGCTATGGCTACACCTTC
.	TRBJ2-2	TRBV6-2/TRBV6-3	TRBD1	CASSRGQGIAGELFF	TGTGCCAGCAGTCGCGGACAGGGCATTGCCGGGGAGCTGTTTTTT
.	TRBJ2-2	TRBV5-1	TRBD2	CASSLVLAGNTGELFF	TGCGCCAGCAGCTTGGTTCTAGCGGGCAACACCGGGGAGCTGTTTTTT
few	TRBJ1-5	TRBV27	.	CASSSRVDQPQHF	TGTGCCAGCAGTTCCAGGGTTGACCAGCCCCAGCATTTT
.	TRBJ2-3	TRBV5-6	TRBD1	CASSLPGTGVTDTQYF	TGTGCCAGCAGCTTACCGGGGACAGGGGTCACAGATACGCAGTATTTT